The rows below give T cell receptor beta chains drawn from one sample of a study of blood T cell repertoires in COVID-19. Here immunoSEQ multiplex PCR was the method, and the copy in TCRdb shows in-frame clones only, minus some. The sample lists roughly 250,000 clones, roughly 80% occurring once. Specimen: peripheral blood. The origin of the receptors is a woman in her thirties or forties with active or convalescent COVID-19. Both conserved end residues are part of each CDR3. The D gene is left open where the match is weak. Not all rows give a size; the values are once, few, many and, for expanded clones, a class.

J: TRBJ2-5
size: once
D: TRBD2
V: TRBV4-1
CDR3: CASSLRGGGETQYF
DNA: TGCGCCAGCAGCCTGCGGGGGGGCGGGGAGACCCAGTACTTC

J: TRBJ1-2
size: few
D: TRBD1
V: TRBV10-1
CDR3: CASSTDRGSGYTF
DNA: TGCGCCAGCAGTACCGACAGGGGAAGTGGCTACACCTTC

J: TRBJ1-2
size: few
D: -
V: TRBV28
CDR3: CASSFRFAGYTF
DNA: TGTGCCAGCAGTTTCCGGTTTGCTGGCTACACCTTC

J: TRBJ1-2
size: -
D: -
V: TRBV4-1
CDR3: CASSPPPGQTNYGYTF
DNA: TGCGCCAGCAGCCCGCCCCCTGGACAGACCAACTATGGCTACACCTTC

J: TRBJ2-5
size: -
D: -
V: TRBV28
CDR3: CASSTAHRTSVTPQETQYF
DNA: TGTGCCAGCAGCACCGCCCATCGAACTTCAGTGACTCCCCAAGAGACCCAGTACTTC

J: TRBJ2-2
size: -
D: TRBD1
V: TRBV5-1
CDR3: CASSRDRAGGELFF
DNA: TGCGCCAGCAGCCGGGACAGGGCTGGCGGGGAGCTGTTTTTT

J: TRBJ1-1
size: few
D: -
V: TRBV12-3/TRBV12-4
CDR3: CASSLRGNTEAFF
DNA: TGTGCCAGCAGTTTAAGGGGGAACACTGAAGCTTTCTTT

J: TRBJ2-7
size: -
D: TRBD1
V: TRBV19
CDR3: CASSIQGVNEQYF
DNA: TGTGCCAGTAGTATACAGGGGGTCAACGAGCAGTACTTC

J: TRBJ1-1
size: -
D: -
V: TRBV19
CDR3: CASTPPRPMNTEAFF
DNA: TGTGCCAGTACCCCACCGAGGCCAATGAACACTGAAGCTTTCTTT

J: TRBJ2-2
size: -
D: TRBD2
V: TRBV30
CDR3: CAWSVRRLADTGELFF
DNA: TGTGCCTGGAGTGTACGGCGACTAGCAGACACCGGGGAGCTGTTTTTT

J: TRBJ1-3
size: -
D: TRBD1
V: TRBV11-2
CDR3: CASSPDRGPGNTIYF
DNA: TGTGCCAGCAGCCCAGACAGGGGGCCTGGAAACACCATATATTTT

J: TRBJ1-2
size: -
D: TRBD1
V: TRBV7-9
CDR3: CASSLGGQDLYGYTF
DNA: TGTGCCAGCAGCTTAGGGGGACAGGACCTCTATGGCTACACCTTC

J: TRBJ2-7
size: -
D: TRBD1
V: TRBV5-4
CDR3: CASSATGTGQDEQYF
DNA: TGTGCCAGCAGCGCTACCGGGACAGGGCAGGACGAGCAGTACTTC

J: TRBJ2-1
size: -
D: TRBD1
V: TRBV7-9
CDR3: CASSSAYRDRAYNEQFF
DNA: TGTGCCAGCAGCTCGGCCTACCGGGACAGGGCTTACAATGAGCAGTTCTTC

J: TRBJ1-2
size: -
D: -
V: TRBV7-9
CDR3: CASSGRLNYGYTF
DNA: TGTGCCAGCAGCGGGCGTCTTAACTATGGCTACACCTTC

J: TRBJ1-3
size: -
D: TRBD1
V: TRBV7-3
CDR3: CASSPRTGANTIYF
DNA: TGTGCCAGCAGTCCCCGGACAGGGGCAAACACCATATATTTT

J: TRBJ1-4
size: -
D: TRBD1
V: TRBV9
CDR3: CASSADQGVREKLFF
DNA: TGTGCCAGCAGCGCCGACCAGGGGGTACGGGAAAAACTGTTTTTT

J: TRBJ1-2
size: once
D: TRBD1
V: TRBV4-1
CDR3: CASSQRGQANGYTF
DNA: TGCGCCAGCAGCCAACGAGGACAGGCCAATGGCTACACCTTC

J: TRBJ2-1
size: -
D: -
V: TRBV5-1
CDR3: CASSLTGGWEQFF
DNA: TGCGCCAGCAGCTTGACCGGGGGTTGGGAGCAGTTCTTC

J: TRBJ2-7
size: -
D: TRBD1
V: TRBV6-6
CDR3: CASSPGTGESYEQYF
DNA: TGTGCCAGCAGCCCCGGGACAGGCGAATCCTACGAGCAGTACTTC

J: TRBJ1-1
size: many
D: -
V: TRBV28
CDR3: CASSLGRQRMNTEAFF
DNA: TGTGCCAGCAGTTTGGGTCGACAGCGCATGAACACTGAAGCTTTCTTT

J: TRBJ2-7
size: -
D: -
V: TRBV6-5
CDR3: CASSYSIYEQYF
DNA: TGTGCCAGCAGCTACAGCATCTACGAGCAGTACTTC

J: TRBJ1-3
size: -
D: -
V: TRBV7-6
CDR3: CASSLELGNTIYF
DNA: TGTGCCAGCAGCTTAGAACTTGGAAACACCATATATTTT

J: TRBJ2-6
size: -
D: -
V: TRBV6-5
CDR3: CASSSGWAGANVLTF
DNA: TGTGCCAGCAGTTCGGGGTGGGCTGGGGCCAACGTCCTGACTTTC

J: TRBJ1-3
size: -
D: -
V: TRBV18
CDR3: CASVEGSGNTIYF
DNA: TGTGCCAGCGTGGAGGGCTCTGGAAACACCATATATTTT

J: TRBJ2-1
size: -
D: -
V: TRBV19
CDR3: CASSGRGYNEQFF
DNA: TGTGCCAGTAGTGGGAGAGGGTACAATGAGCAGTTCTTC

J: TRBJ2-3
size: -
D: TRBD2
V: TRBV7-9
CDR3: CASRSPLAGLTDTQYF
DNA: TGTGCCAGCAGATCTCCACTAGCGGGGCTCACAGATACGCAGTATTTT

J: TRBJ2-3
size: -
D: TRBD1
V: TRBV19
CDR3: CASSLGQTTDTQYF
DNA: TGTGCCAGTAGTTTGGGACAGACCACAGATACGCAGTATTTT

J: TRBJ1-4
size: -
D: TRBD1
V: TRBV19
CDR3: CASLDRENEKLFF
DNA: TGTGCCAGTCTAGACAGGGAAAATGAAAAACTGTTTTTT

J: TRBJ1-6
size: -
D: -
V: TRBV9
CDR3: CASSPRGSYGSPLHF
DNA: TGTGCCAGCAGCCCCCGAGGGTCCTACGGTTCACCCCTCCACTTT

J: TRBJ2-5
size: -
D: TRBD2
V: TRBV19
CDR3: CARSLGASGEETQYF
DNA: TGTGCCCGAAGTCTAGGGGCTAGCGGGGAAGAGACCCAGTACTTC

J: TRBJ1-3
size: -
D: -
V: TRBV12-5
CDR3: CASAAGAGNTIYF
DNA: TGTGCTAGTGCGGCAGGGGCTGGAAACACCATATATTTT

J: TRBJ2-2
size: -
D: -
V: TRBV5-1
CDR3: CASSLALDTGELFF
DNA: TGCGCCAGCAGCTTGGCCTTAGACACCGGGGAGCTGTTTTTT

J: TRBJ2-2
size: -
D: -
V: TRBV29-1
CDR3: CSVSPLVPNTGELFF
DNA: TGCAGCGTTTCCCCACTTGTACCCAACACCGGGGAGCTGTTTTTT

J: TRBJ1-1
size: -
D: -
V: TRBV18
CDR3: CASSPIIGGNTEAFF
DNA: TGTGCCAGCTCACCTATAATCGGCGGGAACACTGAAGCTTTCTTT

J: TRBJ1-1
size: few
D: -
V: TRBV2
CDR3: CASSTVNTEAFF
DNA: TGTGCCAGCAGTACAGTGAACACTGAAGCTTTCTTT

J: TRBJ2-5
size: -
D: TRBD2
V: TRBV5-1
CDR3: CASSPAGEETQYF
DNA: TGCGCCAGCTCCCCGGCGGGGGAAGAGACCCAGTACTTC

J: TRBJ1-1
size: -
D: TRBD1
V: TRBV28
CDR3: CASSFRDRVFGEAFF
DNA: TGTGCCAGCAGTTTCCGGGACAGGGTGTTTGGTGAAGCTTTCTTT

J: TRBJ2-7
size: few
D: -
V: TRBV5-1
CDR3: CASSLDSGTLYEQYF
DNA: TGCGCCAGCAGCTTGGATTCAGGCACCCTCTACGAGCAGTACTTC

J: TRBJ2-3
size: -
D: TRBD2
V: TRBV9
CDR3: CASSVEGSGVGDTQYF
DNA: TGTGCCAGCAGCGTAGAGGGTAGCGGGGTGGGAGATACGCAGTATTTT

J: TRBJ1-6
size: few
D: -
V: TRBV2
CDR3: CASSVQGGINSPLHF
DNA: TGTGCCAGCAGTGTGCAGGGAGGAATTAATTCACCCCTCCACTTT

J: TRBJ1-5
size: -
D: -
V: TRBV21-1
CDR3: CASSKRGKNEGRSNQPQHF
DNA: TGTGCCAGCAGCAAAAGAGGGAAGAATGAGGGTCGTAGCAATCAGCCCCAGCATTTT

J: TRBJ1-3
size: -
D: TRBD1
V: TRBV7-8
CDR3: CASSLETGAPGNTIYF
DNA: TGTGCCAGCAGCTTAGAGACAGGGGCGCCTGGAAACACCATATATTTT

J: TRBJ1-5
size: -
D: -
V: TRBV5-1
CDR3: CASSLALGADQPQHF
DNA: TGCGCCAGCAGCTTGGCGTTGGGTGCGGATCAGCCCCAGCATTTT

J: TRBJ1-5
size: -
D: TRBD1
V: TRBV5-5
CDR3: CASSLVAGGNQPQHF
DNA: TGTGCCAGCAGCTTGGTGGCAGGGGGGAATCAGCCCCAGCATTTT

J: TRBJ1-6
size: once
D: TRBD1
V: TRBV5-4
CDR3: CASSPGTGDNSPLHF
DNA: TGTGCCAGCAGCCCCGGGACAGGTGATAATTCACCCCTCCACTTT

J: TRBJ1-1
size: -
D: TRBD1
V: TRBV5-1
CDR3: CASSLGGTAMGTEAFF
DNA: TGCGCCAGCAGCTTGGGGGGGACAGCCATGGGCACTGAAGCTTTCTTT

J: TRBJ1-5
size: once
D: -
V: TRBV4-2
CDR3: CASSITGISNQPQHF
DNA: TGTGCCAGCAGTATCACAGGGATTTCGAATCAGCCCCAGCATTTT

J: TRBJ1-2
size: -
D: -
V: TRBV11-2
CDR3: CASSLGLQGYGYTF
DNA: TGTGCCAGCAGCTTAGGCCTACAGGGATATGGCTACACCTTC

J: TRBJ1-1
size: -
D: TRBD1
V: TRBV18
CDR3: CASSPHKLGTGNPYTEAFF
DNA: TGTGCCAGCTCACCACACAAGCTGGGGACAGGTAACCCCTACACTGAAGCTTTCTTT

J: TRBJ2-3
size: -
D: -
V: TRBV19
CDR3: CASSRSYSTDTQYF
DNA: TGTGCCAGTAGTAGGAGTTATAGCACAGATACGCAGTATTTT

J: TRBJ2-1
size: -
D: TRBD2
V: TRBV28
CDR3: CASSRHGGGANEQFF
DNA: TGTGCCAGCAGTCGCCATGGCGGGGGGGCCAATGAGCAGTTCTTC